Listed below are T cell receptor beta chains from one sample, sequenced in a study of response to subunit inactivated influenza vaccine. TCRdb redid the calling of the RT-PCR reads with MiXCR, one entry per CDR3 protein. The sample lists 650,000 to 850,000 distinct CDR3 sequences; approximately 15% were seen once. Specimen: PBMCs from blood, collected 14 to 15 days before vaccination. The receptors were sampled from a man in his fifties who received an inactivated influenza vaccine. Each CDR3 is given with its conserved first and last residue. A D gene is named only where the DNA matches it firmly. A clone size is listed for some rows: how often the clone was seen (once, few, many), or a class if it is expanded.

j_gene,d_gene,abundance,v_gene,CDR3aa,CDR3nt
TRBJ2-7,.,.,TRBV10-3,CAISESVVDEQYF,TGTGCCATCAGTGAGTCGGTAGTGGACGAGCAGTACTTC
TRBJ2-7,.,.,TRBV24-1,CATSDEGVYEQYF,TGTGCCACCAGTGACGAGGGAGTCTACGAGCAGTACTTC
TRBJ2-1,TRBD1,few,TRBV11-2,CASSRTGTGGWNEQFF,TGTGCCAGCAGCCGTACCGGGACAGGGGGCTGGAATGAGCAGTTCTTC
TRBJ2-1,.,.,TRBV29-1,CSAESGQGVIDEQFF,TGCAGCGCTGAGAGTGGGCAGGGTGTTATAGATGAGCAGTTCTTC
TRBJ2-1,TRBD2,few,TRBV20-1,CSARSSSGRSHNEQFF,TGCAGTGCTAGGTCCTCTAGCGGGAGATCCCACAATGAGCAGTTCTTC
TRBJ2-1,TRBD1,few,TRBV28,CASNWGQGVNEQFF,TGTGCCAGCAACTGGGGACAGGGGGTCAATGAGCAGTTCTTC
TRBJ1-5,TRBD1,few,TRBV12-3/TRBV12-4,CASSPPRQGYSNQPQHF,TGTGCCAGCAGCCCACCCCGACAGGGATATAGCAATCAGCCCCAGCATTTT
TRBJ1-3,.,.,TRBV7-9,CASSSPGTGNTIYF,TGTGCCAGCAGCTCCCCGGGGACTGGAAACACCATATATTTT
TRBJ1-5,TRBD1,.,TRBV28,CASTGQGFYSNQPQHF,TGTGCCAGCACGGGACAGGGGTTTTATAGCAATCAGCCCCAGCATTTT
TRBJ2-7,TRBD1,.,TRBV4-2,CASSPLGFDREPEQYF,TGTGCCAGCAGCCCCCTTGGATTTGACAGGGAACCGGAGCAGTACTTC
TRBJ2-2,TRBD1,.,TRBV6-2/TRBV6-3,CASSGTGVGTGELFF,TGTGCCAGCAGTGGTACAGGGGTAGGGACCGGGGAGCTGTTTTTT
TRBJ2-2,TRBD2,.,TRBV5-1,CASQTSGTNTGELFF,TGCGCCAGCCAGACTAGCGGGACGAACACCGGGGAGCTGTTTTTT
TRBJ2-1,.,few,TRBV14,CASSQFQDNEQFF,TGTGCCAGCAGCCAATTCCAGGACAATGAGCAGTTCTTC
TRBJ2-3,.,.,TRBV5-1,CASSLAGGRGITDTQYF,TGCGCCAGCAGCTTGGCCGGGGGGCGGGGGATCACAGATACGCAGTATTTT
TRBJ2-1,.,.,TRBV28,CASSFPPYNEQFF,TGTGCCAGCAGTTTCCCACCCTACAATGAGCAGTTCTTC
TRBJ2-5,TRBD2,.,TRBV15,CATSASGGIQETQYF,TGTGCCACCAGCGCAAGCGGGGGGATACAAGAGACCCAGTACTTC
TRBJ2-5,.,.,TRBV29-1,CSVELSPYQETQYF,TGCAGCGTTGAACTCTCTCCTTACCAAGAGACCCAGTACTTC
TRBJ2-7,.,many,TRBV7-2,CASSLAYGTRRRQYF,TGTGCCAGCAGCTTAGCATACGGGACACGCCGGCGGCAGTACTTC
TRBJ1-1,.,.,TRBV27,CASSLSPQYYTEAFF,TGTGCCAGCAGTTTATCGCCACAATATTACACTGAAGCTTTCTTT
TRBJ1-5,.,few,TRBV28,CASRSQVFSNQPQHF,TGTGCCAGCAGATCCCAGGTATTTAGCAATCAGCCCCAGCATTTT
TRBJ2-7,.,many,TRBV7-2,CASSLARDSYEQYF,TGTGCCAGCAGCTTAGCGCGGGACAGCTACGAGCAGTACTTC
TRBJ2-5,.,.,TRBV12-3/TRBV12-4,CASSPITRAGGGGTQYF,TGTGCCAGCAGTCCTATCACCAGGGCCGGAGGGGGTGGGACCCAGTACTTC
TRBJ2-1,.,.,TRBV20-1,CSASPGGPLISSYNEQFF,TGCAGTGCTAGCCCCGGGGGGCCGCTTATTAGCTCCTACAATGAGCAGTTCTTC
TRBJ2-1,TRBD2,many,TRBV20-1,CSAPTSGSYNEQFF,TGCAGTGCCCCGACTAGCGGGAGTTACAATGAGCAGTTCTTC
TRBJ2-7,TRBD1,many,TRBV20-1,CSASRTGVGSYEQYF,TGCAGTGCTAGTAGGACAGGTGTGGGCTCCTACGAGCAGTACTTC
TRBJ2-7,TRBD2,.,TRBV20-1,CSAVISGLVILDEQYF,TGCAGTGCTGTAATTTCGGGACTAGTGATTCTCGACGAGCAGTACTTC
TRBJ2-3,.,.,TRBV30,CAWSSVGSTDTQYF,TGTGCCTGGAGTTCAGTGGGTAGCACAGATACGCAGTATTTT
TRBJ2-7,.,few,TRBV4-1,CASSQVPGIPYEQYF,TGCGCCAGCAGCCAAGTTCCGGGGATTCCCTACGAGCAGTACTTC
TRBJ1-1,.,.,TRBV9,CASISYWCGETNTEAFF,TGTGCCAGCATCTCGTACTGGTGTGGGGAGACGAACACTGAAGCTTTCTTT
TRBJ2-4,.,.,TRBV19,CASSVSGPNIQYF,TGTGCCAGCTCGGTGTCAGGGCCAAACATTCAGTACTTC
TRBJ1-2,.,many,TRBV12-3/TRBV12-4,CASSFVGQGGYTF,TGTGCCAGCAGTTTTGTGGGACAAGGAGGCTACACCTTC
TRBJ2-1,TRBD1,.,TRBV3-1,CASSQGQGGMYEQFF,TGTGCCAGCAGCCAGGGACAGGGGGGGATGTATGAGCAGTTCTTC
TRBJ1-6,.,many,TRBV7-2,CASSLGAVGSPLHF,TGTGCCAGCAGCTTGGGCGCAGTAGGATCACCCCTCCACTTT
TRBJ2-7,.,.,TRBV20-1,CSARDTVYSYEQYF,TGCAGTGCTAGAGATACGGTCTATTCCTACGAGCAGTACTTC
TRBJ2-2,TRBD1,few,TRBV4-1,CASSLGGTGVLTGELFF,TGCGCCAGCAGCCTTGGGGGGACAGGGGTCCTCACCGGGGAGCTGTTTTTT
TRBJ2-7,.,few,TRBV7-9,CASSLESIGEQYF,TGTGCCAGCAGCTTAGAATCGATTGGGGAGCAGTACTTC
TRBJ2-7,TRBD1,many,TRBV20-1,CSASPGGGEQYF,TGCAGTGCTAGCCCAGGGGGTGGCGAGCAGTACTTC
TRBJ1-6,.,.,TRBV7-2,CASSLLGVSNSPLHF,TGTGCCAGCAGCTTATTAGGGGTCTCTAATTCACCCCTCCACTTT
TRBJ2-3,.,many,TRBV27,CASSSAPGDTQYF,TGTGCCAGCAGTTCAGCCCCTGGAGATACGCAGTATTTT
TRBJ2-5,TRBD2,few,TRBV10-2,CASSEESGRSKGTQYF,TGCGCCAGCAGTGAGGAGAGCGGGAGGTCGAAAGGGACCCAGTACTTC
TRBJ2-2,TRBD1,few,TRBV25-1,CASSELGTGNTGELFF,TGTGCCAGCAGTGAGCTCGGGACAGGGAACACCGGGGAGCTGTTTTTT
TRBJ2-1,.,.,TRBV15,CATSRERWTVEQFF,TGTGCCACCAGCAGAGAAAGATGGACGGTTGAGCAGTTCTTC
TRBJ2-2,.,few,TRBV20-1,CSARGVAKATGELFF,TGCAGTGCTAGGGGTGTGGCGAAAGCCACCGGGGAGCTGTTTTTT
TRBJ2-2,.,few,TRBV12-3/TRBV12-4,CACTQGVGFSGELFF,TGTGCCTGCACACAGGGAGTAGGTTTCTCCGGGGAGCTGTTTTTT
TRBJ1-2,.,many,TRBV5-6,CASSPAGGRMYGYTF,TGTGCCAGCAGCCCGGCCGGAGGACGTATGTATGGCTACACCTTC
TRBJ2-3,TRBD2,once,TRBV7-8,CASSEVAGHTDTQYF,TGTGCCAGCAGCGAAGTAGCGGGCCACACAGATACGCAGTATTTT
TRBJ2-1,TRBD2,few,TRBV20-1,CSASGRALNEQFF,TGCAGTGCGAGCGGGAGGGCCCTCAATGAGCAGTTCTTC
TRBJ2-7,TRBD1,.,TRBV10-3,CAILGTGLAEQYF,TGTGCCATCCTAGGGACAGGCCTGGCCGAGCAGTACTTC
TRBJ1-3,.,many,TRBV12-3/TRBV12-4,CASSLQVSGNTIYF,TGTGCCAGCAGTTTGCAGGTCTCTGGAAACACCATATATTTT
TRBJ1-1,TRBD1,few,TRBV7-2,CASSSRQGAEAFF,TGTGCCAGCAGCTCCCGACAGGGGGCTGAAGCTTTCTTT
TRBJ2-1,.,.,TRBV5-4,CASSLKDIYNEQFF,TGTGCCAGCAGCTTGAAGGACATCTACAATGAGCAGTTCTTC
TRBJ1-6,.,few,TRBV7-9,CASSLGGHIGSPLHF,TGTGCCAGCAGCTTAGGGGGTCATATCGGGTCACCCCTCCACTTT
TRBJ2-2,.,.,TRBV3-1,CASSPMVAALTGELFF,TGTGCCAGCAGCCCGATGGTGGCGGCCCTCACCGGGGAGCTGTTTTTT
TRBJ2-5,.,.,TRBV27,CASRLYGAFKETQYF,TGTGCCAGCAGACTCTATGGGGCTTTCAAAGAGACCCAGTACTTC